Listed below are T cell receptor beta chains from one sample, sequenced in a study of human versus mouse CDR3 diversity and MHC coevolution. TCRdb's copy holds only in-frame clones and misses some; the assay was immunoSEQ multiplex PCR. Of around 77,000 clones detected, 92% appear once; the ten largest clones hold over 0.12%. Material: naive CD4+ T cells from blood. These TCRs come from a person between 25 and 70 years old in good health. CDR3s include the opening cysteine and the closing phenylalanine or tryptophan. D genes are given only for firm matches. Clone size appears in some rows only: once, few, many, or a class for an expanded clone.

CDR3aa | CDR3nt | abundance | v_gene | d_gene | j_gene
CASKAGDLNTEAFF | TGTGCCAGCAAGGCGGGGGACCTGAACACTGAAGCTTTCTTT | NA | TRBV2 | NA | TRBJ1-1
CASSSSATNEKLFF | TGTGCCAGCAGCTCCAGTGCAACTAATGAAAAACTGTTTTTT | NA | TRBV13 | NA | TRBJ1-4
CASSLGGENTEAFF | TGCGCCAGCAGCTTGGGGGGGGAGAACACTGAAGCTTTCTTT | NA | TRBV5-1 | NA | TRBJ1-1
CASSTLPGQGYEKLFF | TGTGCCAGTAGTACCCTACCGGGACAGGGATATGAAAAACTGTTTTTT | once | TRBV19 | TRBD1 | TRBJ1-4
CASSQGIRGNQPQHF | TGCGCCAGCAGCCAGGGCATTAGGGGAAATCAGCCCCAGCATTTT | NA | TRBV4-1 | NA | TRBJ1-5
CASSLAQGAGEAFF | TGTGCCAGCAGCTTAGCCCAGGGGGCGGGTGAAGCTTTCTTT | NA | TRBV7-9 | TRBD1 | TRBJ1-1
CASSSNGGAQYF | TGTGCCAGCAGCTCTAATGGGGGCGCGCAGTATTTT | NA | TRBV11-2 | NA | TRBJ2-3
CASLPTSCLPQGGYYTEAFF | TGTGCCAGCCTACCCACGTCGTGTTTGCCACAGGGGGGTTATTACACTGAAGCTTTCTTT | NA | TRBV6-4 | TRBD1 | TRBJ1-1
CASSHGSEGLAGGTNEQFF | TGCGCCAGCAGCCACGGTTCTGAGGGGTTAGCGGGGGGTACAAATGAGCAGTTCTTC | NA | TRBV4-1 | TRBD2 | TRBJ2-1
CASSPGTGGPGELFF | TGCGCCAGCAGCCCCGGGACAGGGGGCCCCGGGGAGCTGTTTTTT | NA | TRBV5-1 | TRBD1 | TRBJ2-2
CASSPYISGEPVGNEQFF | TGCGCCAGCAGCCCCTATATCAGCGGGGAGCCGGTGGGTAATGAGCAGTTCTTC | NA | TRBV4-1 | TRBD2 | TRBJ2-1
CASSTPGGFNEQYF | TGTGCCAGCAGTACACCGGGGGGCTTCAACGAGCAGTACTTC | NA | TRBV28 | NA | TRBJ2-7
CSVGDRGLGYTF | TGCAGCGTTGGGGACAGGGGGCTTGGCTACACCTTC | NA | TRBV29-1 | TRBD1 | TRBJ1-2
CASSLLSSYNSPLHF | TGCGCCAGCAGCTTGCTTAGCTCCTATAATTCACCCCTCCACTTT | NA | TRBV5-1 | NA | TRBJ1-6
CASSFFTGHGANVLTF | TGTGCCAGCAGTTTCTTTACAGGGCACGGGGCCAACGTCCTGACTTTC | NA | TRBV28 | NA | TRBJ2-6
CASSLGGGWDTEAFF | TGTGCCAGCAGCTTGGGAGGGGGCTGGGACACTGAAGCTTTCTTT | NA | TRBV5-4 | TRBD1 | TRBJ1-1
CASSSFLTGYAETQYF | TGTGCCAGCAGCTCTTTCCTGACAGGGTACGCAGAGACCCAGTACTTC | NA | TRBV7-8 | TRBD1 | TRBJ2-5
CAWSVSRTGDNEKLFF | TGTGCCTGGAGTGTGTCCCGGACAGGGGATAATGAAAAACTGTTTTTT | NA | TRBV30 | TRBD1 | TRBJ1-4
CASSAGTGAFEAFF | TGTGCCAGCAGCGCCGGGACAGGGGCTTTCGAAGCTTTCTTT | once | TRBV6-5 | TRBD1 | TRBJ1-1
CASSLRAGGVETQYF | TGTGCCAGCAGCCTGAGGGCAGGGGGCGTGGAGACCCAGTACTTC | NA | TRBV9 | TRBD1 | TRBJ2-5
CASSGTAPGNTIYF | TGTGCCAGCAGCGGGACAGCTCCTGGAAACACCATATATTTT | few | TRBV11-1 | TRBD1 | TRBJ1-3
CASSWDLDRVGGYTF | TGTGCCAGCAGCTGGGACCTAGACAGGGTTGGCGGCTACACCTTC | NA | TRBV7-8 | TRBD1 | TRBJ1-2
CASSPRDRFYGYTF | TGCGCCAGCAGCCCCCGGGACAGGTTCTATGGCTACACCTTC | NA | TRBV4-1 | TRBD1 | TRBJ1-2
CATKRQGGSYEQYF | TGTGCCACCAAGCGACAGGGGGGCTCCTACGAGCAGTACTTC | NA | TRBV15 | TRBD1 | TRBJ2-7
CSGGSSYEQYF | TGCAGTGGGGGCAGCTCCTACGAGCAGTACTTC | NA | TRBV20-1 | NA | TRBJ2-7
CASSGLTGAGTEAFF | TGTGCCAGCAGTGGGCTTACAGGGGCGGGCACTGAAGCTTTCTTT | NA | TRBV6-1 | TRBD1 | TRBJ1-1
CASSLRAGGGTDTQYF | TGTGCCAGCAGCCTGAGAGCGGGGGGGGGCACAGATACGCAGTATTTT | NA | TRBV7-3 | TRBD2 | TRBJ2-3